Here is one TCR beta chain with its context. The sample comes from a study of control samples from healthy donors and cancer patients. Libraries were prepared by immunoSEQ multiplex PCR; TCRdb keeps only in-frame clonotypes and omits some of them. This table holds 100,000 to 120,000 clones, roughly 90% found once. The clonotype was recovered from a woman aged 55 to 70 with lung cancer. Input material: PBMCs.

CDR3 sequence: CSASSNREYSNQPQHF. CDR3 DNA: TGCAGTGCTAGTTCAAACAGGGAATATAGCAATCAGCCCCAGCATTTT. This chain uses TRBV20-1 with TRBJ1-5; possible D gene TRBD1, 6 bases. Germline V gene lookup returns CDR1 DFQATT and CDR2 SNEGSKA (reference sequence). V lost 3 bases, J lost 0 bases, and 15 bases lay in between. The CDR3 runs 16 residues.